Listed below are T cell receptor beta chains from one sample, sequenced in a study of cytomegalovirus exposure and HLA in healthy donors. The repertoire was sequenced with immunoSEQ multiplex PCR; TCRdb's copy has only in-frame clones and lacks some. The data hold around 150,000 clones, with approximately 87% observed a single time. Material: PBMCs. These TCRs come from a man aged 35 to 55 in good health and CMV-seronegative. The conserved cysteine and the conserved F or W are not part of the CDR3 here.

V gene: TRBV2; J gene: TRBJ1-3; CDR3 protein: ASRGRGYSTSGNTIY
V gene: TRBV11-1; J gene: TRBJ2-3; CDR3 protein: ASSPSGNPTDTQY
V gene: TRBV7-9; J gene: TRBJ2-1; CDR3 protein: ASSLGDRGEQF
V gene: TRBV6-5; J gene: TRBJ2-1; CDR3 protein: ASSYSGNTYNEQF
V gene: TRBV7-3; J gene: TRBJ2-5; CDR3 protein: ASSSRAGETQY
V gene: TRBV6-6; J gene: TRBJ1-6; CDR3 protein: ASSYSRDTNSPLH
V gene: TRBV28; J gene: TRBJ1-5; CDR3 protein: ASSSSGLGDQPQH
V gene: TRBV12-5; J gene: TRBJ2-1; CDR3 protein: ASADPTSGGIYGQF
V gene: TRBV7-7; J gene: TRBJ2-3; CDR3 protein: ASSRTGISTDTQY
V gene: TRBV13; J gene: TRBJ1-1; CDR3 protein: ASSLGRGQPGGGAF
V gene: TRBV7-2; J gene: TRBJ1-1; CDR3 protein: ASSLEGRIEAF
V gene: TRBV19; J gene: TRBJ1-1; CDR3 protein: ASSTRREMNTEAF
V gene: TRBV7-6; J gene: TRBJ2-1; CDR3 protein: ASSAQGQYNEQF
V gene: TRBV28; J gene: TRBJ2-1; CDR3 protein: ASSLSGGLGQKQF
V gene: TRBV7-2; J gene: TRBJ2-1; CDR3 protein: ASSSQGRAHSEQF
V gene: TRBV30; J gene: TRBJ2-1; CDR3 protein: AWRGDNGEQF
V gene: TRBV28; J gene: TRBJ1-5; CDR3 protein: ASSRPTGSNQPQH
V gene: TRBV7-3; J gene: TRBJ2-3; CDR3 protein: ASSSTRDTQY
V gene: TRBV27; J gene: TRBJ1-2; CDR3 protein: ASTSGDRRSNGYT
V gene: TRBV9; J gene: TRBJ2-2; CDR3 protein: ASSVGLANTGELF
V gene: TRBV4-3; J gene: TRBJ2-7; CDR3 protein: ASSQDRAGITYEQY
V gene: TRBV25-1; J gene: TRBJ2-3; CDR3 protein: ASSGRSAGTQY
V gene: TRBV11-2; J gene: TRBJ1-2; CDR3 protein: ASSLAAGWNYGYT
V gene: TRBV5-1; J gene: TRBJ1-4; CDR3 protein: ASSRQGNKEEKLF
V gene: TRBV5-1; J gene: TRBJ2-2; CDR3 protein: ASSLLRATGELF
V gene: TRBV9; J gene: TRBJ2-3; CDR3 protein: ASSVSGDPGTDTQY
V gene: TRBV10-3; J gene: TRBJ1-6; CDR3 protein: AISEARGSTPLH
V gene: TRBV28; J gene: TRBJ2-7; CDR3 protein: ASSGGVGFDEQY
V gene: TRBV7-2; J gene: TRBJ2-1; CDR3 protein: ASSLEGGEQF
V gene: TRBV25-1; J gene: -; CDR3 protein: ASSELGETSYEQY
V gene: TRBV7-4; J gene: TRBJ2-7; CDR3 protein: ASSLRRWLLYEQY
V gene: TRBV19; J gene: TRBJ1-1; CDR3 protein: ASKELMNTEAF
V gene: TRBV29-1; J gene: TRBJ2-7; CDR3 protein: SAASGTGGGEQY
V gene: TRBV11-2; J gene: TRBJ1-1; CDR3 protein: ASSLGTGAPNTEAF
V gene: TRBV9; J gene: TRBJ2-1; CDR3 protein: ASSAGPGSGNEQF
V gene: TRBV19; J gene: TRBJ2-4; CDR3 protein: ASTTSGGRDLKNIQY
V gene: TRBV7-3; J gene: TRBJ1-1; CDR3 protein: ASSRNAWEESTEAF
V gene: TRBV9; J gene: TRBJ1-3; CDR3 protein: ASSVVGPGEEGSGNTIY
V gene: TRBV19; J gene: TRBJ2-7; CDR3 protein: ASSERGVYEQY
V gene: TRBV6-1; J gene: TRBJ2-7; CDR3 protein: ASSEGTSGLTYEQY
V gene: TRBV11-2; J gene: TRBJ1-4; CDR3 protein: ASSRGADYEKLF
V gene: TRBV7-2; J gene: TRBJ2-2; CDR3 protein: ASSLLGTANTGELF
V gene: TRBV4-3; J gene: TRBJ2-7; CDR3 protein: ASSQGLKQGLIFSYEQY
V gene: TRBV16; J gene: TRBJ1-1; CDR3 protein: ASSQGGLNTEAF
V gene: TRBV2; J gene: TRBJ1-1; CDR3 protein: ASSMGGGTEAF
V gene: TRBV5-6; J gene: TRBJ2-3; CDR3 protein: ASSSPLRIGTDTQY
V gene: TRBV9; J gene: TRBJ1-2; CDR3 protein: ASSVGGYGYT
V gene: TRBV2; J gene: TRBJ2-4; CDR3 protein: ASITGGAKNIQY
V gene: TRBV19; J gene: TRBJ1-1; CDR3 protein: ASSAGTLTGATEAF
V gene: TRBV29-1; J gene: TRBJ1-1; CDR3 protein: SVGSRGVYTEAF
V gene: TRBV18; J gene: TRBJ2-1; CDR3 protein: ASSTSGEYNEQF
V gene: TRBV5-1; J gene: TRBJ2-7; CDR3 protein: ASSLRLAGENYEQY
V gene: TRBV9; J gene: TRBJ1-6; CDR3 protein: ASSVVGTDNSPLH
V gene: TRBV6-6; J gene: TRBJ1-5; CDR3 protein: ASREGGVRIQPQH
V gene: TRBV4-3; J gene: TRBJ2-7; CDR3 protein: ASSQVGLAVYEQY
V gene: TRBV6-6; J gene: TRBJ1-6; CDR3 protein: ASSFAGNSPLH
V gene: TRBV9; J gene: TRBJ2-7; CDR3 protein: ASSVARNSYEQY
V gene: TRBV21-1; J gene: TRBJ1-1; CDR3 protein: ASSNRGQGHTEAF
V gene: TRBV5-6; J gene: TRBJ2-2; CDR3 protein: ASSLTPGYTGELF
V gene: TRBV9; J gene: TRBJ1-3; CDR3 protein: ASSGETGTGNTIY